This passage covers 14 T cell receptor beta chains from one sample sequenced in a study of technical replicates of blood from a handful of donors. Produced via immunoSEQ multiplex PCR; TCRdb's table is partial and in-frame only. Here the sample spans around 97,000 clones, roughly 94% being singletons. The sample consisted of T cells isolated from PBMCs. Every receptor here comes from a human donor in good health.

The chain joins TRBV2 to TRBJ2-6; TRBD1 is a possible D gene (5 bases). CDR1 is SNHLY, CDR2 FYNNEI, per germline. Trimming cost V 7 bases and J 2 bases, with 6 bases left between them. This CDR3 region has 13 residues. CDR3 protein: CASMGPGANVLTF. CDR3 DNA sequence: TGTGCCAGCATGGGGCCTGGGGCCAACGTCCTGACTTTC. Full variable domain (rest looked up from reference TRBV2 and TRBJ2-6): EPEVTQTPSHQVTQMGQEVILRCVPISNHLYFYWYRQILGQKVEFLVSFYNNEISEKSEIFDDQFSVERPDGSNFTLKIRSTKLEDSAMYFCASMGPGANVLTFGAGSRLTVL.

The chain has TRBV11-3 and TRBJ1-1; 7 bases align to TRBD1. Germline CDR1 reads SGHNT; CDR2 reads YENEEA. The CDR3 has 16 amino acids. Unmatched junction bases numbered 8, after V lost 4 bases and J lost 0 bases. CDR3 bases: TGTGCCAGCAGCTGGGACAGTTTATACATGAACACTGAAGCTTTCTTT. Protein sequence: CASSWDSLYMNTEAFF.

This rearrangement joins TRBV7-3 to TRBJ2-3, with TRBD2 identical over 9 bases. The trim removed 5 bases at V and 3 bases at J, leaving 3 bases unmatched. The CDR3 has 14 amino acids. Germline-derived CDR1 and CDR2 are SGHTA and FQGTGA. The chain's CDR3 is CASSPGLATDTQYF. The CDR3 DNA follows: TGTGCCAGCAGCCCCGGACTAGCGACAGATACGCAGTATTTT.

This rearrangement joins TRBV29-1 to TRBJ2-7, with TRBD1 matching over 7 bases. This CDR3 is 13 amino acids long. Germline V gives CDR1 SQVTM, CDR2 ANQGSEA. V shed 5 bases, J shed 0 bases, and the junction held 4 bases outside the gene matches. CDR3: CSVYGQDSYEQYF. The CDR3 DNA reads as TGCAGCGTTTACGGACAGGACTCCTACGAGCAGTACTTC.

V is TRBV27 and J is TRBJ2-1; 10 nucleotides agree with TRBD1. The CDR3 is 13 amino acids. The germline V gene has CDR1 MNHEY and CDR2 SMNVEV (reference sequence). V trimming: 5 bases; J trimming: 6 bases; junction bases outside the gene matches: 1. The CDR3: CASSRDRGNEQFF. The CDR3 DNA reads TGTGCCAGCAGTAGGGACAGGGGCAATGAGCAGTTCTTC.

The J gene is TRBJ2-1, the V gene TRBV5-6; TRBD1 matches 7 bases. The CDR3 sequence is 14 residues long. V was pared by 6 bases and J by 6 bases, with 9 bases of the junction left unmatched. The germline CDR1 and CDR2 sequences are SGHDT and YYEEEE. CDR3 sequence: CASTEGDSGNEQFF. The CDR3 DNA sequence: TGTGCCAGCACTGAGGGGGACAGTGGCAATGAGCAGTTCTTC. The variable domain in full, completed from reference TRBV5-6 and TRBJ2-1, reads DAGVTQSPTHLIKTRGQQVTLRCSPKSGHDTVSWYQQALGQGPQFIFQYYEEEERQRGNFPDRFSGHQFPNYSSELNVNALLLGDSALYLCASTEGDSGNEQFFGPGTRLTVL.

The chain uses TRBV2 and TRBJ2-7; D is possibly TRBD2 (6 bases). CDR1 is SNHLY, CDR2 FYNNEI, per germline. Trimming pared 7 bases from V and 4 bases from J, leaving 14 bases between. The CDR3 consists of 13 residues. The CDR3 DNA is TGTGCCAGCAACCGGGAGAGGATTTACGAGCAGTACTTC. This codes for CASNRERIYEQYF.

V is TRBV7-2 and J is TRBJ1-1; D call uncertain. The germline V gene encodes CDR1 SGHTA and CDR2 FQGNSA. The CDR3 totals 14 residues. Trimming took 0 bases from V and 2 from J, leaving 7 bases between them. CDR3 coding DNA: TGTGCCAGCAGCTTAGCGGCAGGCAACACTGAAGCTTTCTTT. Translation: CASSLAAGNTEAFF.

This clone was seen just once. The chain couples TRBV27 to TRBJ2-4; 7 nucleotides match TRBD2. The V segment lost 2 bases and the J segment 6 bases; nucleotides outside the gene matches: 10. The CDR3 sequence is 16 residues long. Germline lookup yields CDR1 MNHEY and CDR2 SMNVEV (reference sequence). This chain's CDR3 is CASSLKVERDVNIQYF. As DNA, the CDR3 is TGTGCCAGCAGTTTAAAAGTCGAGCGGGATGTAAACATTCAGTACTTC.

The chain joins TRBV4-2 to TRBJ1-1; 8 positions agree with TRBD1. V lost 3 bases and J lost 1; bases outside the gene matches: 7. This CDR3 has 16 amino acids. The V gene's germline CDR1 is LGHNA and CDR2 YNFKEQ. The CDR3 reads CASSHLTGATNTEAFF. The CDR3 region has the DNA TGTGCCAGCAGCCATTTGACAGGGGCAACGAACACTGAAGCTTTCTTT.

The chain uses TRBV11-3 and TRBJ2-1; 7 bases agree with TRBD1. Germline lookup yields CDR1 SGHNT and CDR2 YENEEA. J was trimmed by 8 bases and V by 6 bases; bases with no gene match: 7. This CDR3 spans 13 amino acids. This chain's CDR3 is CASSQGESYEQFF. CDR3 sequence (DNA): TGTGCCAGCAGTCAGGGGGAGAGTTATGAGCAGTTCTTC.

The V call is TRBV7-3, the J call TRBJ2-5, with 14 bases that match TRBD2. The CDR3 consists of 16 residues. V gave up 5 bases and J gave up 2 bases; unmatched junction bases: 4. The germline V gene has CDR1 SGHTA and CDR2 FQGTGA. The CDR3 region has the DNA TGTGCCAGCAGCCCAGGACTAGCGGGAGGACAAGAGACCCAGTACTTC. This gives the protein CASSPGLAGGQETQYF.

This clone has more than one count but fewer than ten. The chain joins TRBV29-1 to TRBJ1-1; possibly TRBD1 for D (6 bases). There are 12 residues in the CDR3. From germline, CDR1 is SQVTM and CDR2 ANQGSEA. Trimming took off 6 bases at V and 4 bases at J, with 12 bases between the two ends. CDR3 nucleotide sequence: TGCAGCGTGTACCAGGGGAGCACTGAAGCTTTCTTT. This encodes CSVYQGSTEAFF.

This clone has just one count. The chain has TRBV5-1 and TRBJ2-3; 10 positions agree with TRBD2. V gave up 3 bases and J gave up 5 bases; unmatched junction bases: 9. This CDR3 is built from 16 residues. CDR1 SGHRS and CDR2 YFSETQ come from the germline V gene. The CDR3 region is CASSWGSGRSGDTQYF. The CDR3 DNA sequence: TGCGCCAGCAGCTGGGGTAGCGGGAGGTCGGGAGATACGCAGTATTTT.